Given below is one T cell receptor beta chain in context. Its cognate antigen is unknown. The data derive from a study of blood T cells in healthy people across ages. Study observations and caveats: Strong correlation was found linking TCR beta diversity to naive T cell percentage.

The CDR3 spans 14 residues. V gave up 4 bases and J gave up 1 base, with 9 bases separating them. Combining a sample-barcoded 5' primer with a J-beta primer mix, a second PCR ran for roughly 7 to 12 cycles. Tagging of each cDNA molecule was performed by a template-switch adaptor with 12 random nucleotides. The yield of each sample was at least 2.5 million CDR3-containing paired-end reads. Each CDR3 protein is one row after TCRdb ran MiXCR on the 5' RACE reads. The sample records over 1,200,000 distinct CDR3 sequences, 59% being singletons. This chain joins TRBV12-3 or TRBV12-4 and TRBJ2-3, with a tentative D call TRBD2 (6 bases). This receptor was identified in a man aged 18-30 years in good health. Sequencing was carried out using blood. CDR3 in DNA: TGTGCCAGCAGTTCGGGACTCCGCACAGATACGCAGTATTTT. Amino acids: CASSSGLRTDTQYF.